Sequencing of this T cell receptor (beta chain) was carried out in a study of cytomegalovirus exposure and HLA in healthy donors. Overall study findings and caveats: The likely origin of a cluster of highly shared sequence variants was a sequencing artifact.

The PCR employed 60 Vbeta primers together with 13 Jbeta primers. TCRdb keeps only in-frame clones here, not all; method: immunoSEQ multiplex PCR. The sample records around 130,000 clones, roughly 80% being singletons. With 8 bases clipped from V and 7 bases from J, the junction kept 11 bases outside the gene matches. CDR1 and CDR2 (germline): WSHSY, SAAADI. This CDR3 has 13 amino acids. The table lists this clone with a few counts. Its antigen is undetermined. V gene TRBV10-2 combines with J gene TRBJ2-7, with 7 bases identical to TRBD2. This TCR derives from a girl aged 2 to 10 in good health and CMV-seronegative. The sequencing sample was made of PBMCs. This CDR3 reads CASAGVFPAEQYF. In DNA, the CDR3 is TGCGCCAGCGCGGGAGTATTCCCAGCAGAGCAGTACTTC.